The sequence of this T cell receptor (beta chain) was determined in a study of breast tumors, draining lymph nodes, adjacent tissues. TCRdb re-analysed the multiplex PCR reads in MiXCR, keeping a single row per CDR3 protein. The data show nearly 200,000 distinct CDR3 sequences, about 32% seen once. This CDR3 is 15 amino acids long. The germline V and J ends were trimmed by 3 bases and 0 bases, with 9 bases remaining between them. CDR1 is SGHVS and CDR2 is FQNEAQ in the germline V gene. This clonotype has at least ten counts. The antigen remains undetermined. Breast cancer patients provided tissue from their axillary draining lymph nodes. Study-level results: Tumor TCR diversity was below lymph nodes but above nontumor tissue. Data fit most tumor T cells coming from lymph node, expanding in tumor. Luminal-like breast cancer showed significantly greater tumor-nontumor repertoire similarity than basal-like breast cancer did. The lymph node origin of tumor T cells was framed as consistent with a hypothesis, not demonstrated.

V and J are TRBV7-8 and TRBJ1-3; a possible D gene is TRBD1 (5 bases). Sequencing used axillary lymph node tissue. This TCR derives from a female donor with breast cancer. Some clones in this sample may be carry-over from other donors' samples. The CDR3 region is CASSFRGDSGNTIYF. The DNA for the CDR3 is TGTGCCAGCAGCTTTCGGGGGGACTCTGGAAACACCATATATTTT.